This T cell receptor beta chain was captured by sequencing in a study of Ad26.COV2.S vaccination and SARS-CoV-2 variants. Study-wide findings and caveats: Spike-specific TCR breadth was greater after Ad26.COV2.S than placebo. Vaccinees and placebo recipients showed similar non-spike TCR breadth. The breadth of spike-specific CD8+ and CD4+ T cell responses after vaccination was reportedly substantial.

This CDR3 contains 15 residues. Germline CDR1 reads GTSNPN; CDR2 reads SVGIG (reference sequence). V was pared by 8 bases and J by 4 bases, with 23 bases between. Measured with immunoSEQ multiplex PCR; TCRdb has only the in-frame clones, and not every one. The profile covers 350,000 to 550,000 clones, with 85% to 90% appearing a single time and over 2% taken by the ten largest. On this clone: Antigen: not known.

Treatment noted: some 20 received Ad26.COV2.S at low or high dose, single or two shots; about 5 received placebo; per-sample allocation not given. Samples came from day 63 after the first vaccine or placebo injection. An Ad26 vector carrying the Wuhan-strain SARS-CoV-2 spike served as the vaccine. The chain employs TRBV30 and TRBJ2-5; perhaps TRBD1 as D (7 bases). The receptor was derived from a person between 18 and 65 years old who received the Ad26.COV2.S COVID-19 vaccine or a placebo. The sample consisted of peripheral blood, taken in a trial of Ad26.COV2.S vaccine versus placebo. CDR3 nucleotides: TGTGCCGGGAATGCGGGACAGCTCATCGGAGAGACCCAGTACTTC. It is translated as CAGNAGQLIGETQYF.